Below, 2 T cell receptor beta chains from the same sample are listed, as sequenced in a study of early T cells in non-severe SARS-CoV-2 infection. One entry per CDR3 protein, called by TCRdb with MiXCR from the 5' RACE reads. The sample shows about 27,000 distinct CDR3 sequences, 4% to 4.5% of them seen only once. The sequencing sample was made of whole blood. These TCRs come from an adult who was a healthcare worker with PCR-confirmed SARS-CoV-2 infection or an uninfected control (not recorded which).

This clonotype was recorded many times. The V and J genes are TRBV2 and TRBJ1-2; D gene uncertain. The ends were cut back, 0 bases at V and 4 bases at J, with 12 bases in the middle. The CDR3 loop spans 15 amino acids. Germline V gene lookup returns CDR1 SNHLY and CDR2 FYNNEI. The CDR3 DNA reads as TGTGCCAGCAGTGAAGCGAGACGGGCCCTCTATGGCTACACCTTC. It codes for CASSEARRALYGYTF.

In its sample, this clonotype was seen a few times. V gene TRBV3-1 combines with J gene TRBJ2-1, with D perhaps TRBD2 (7 bases). The CDR3 consists of 15 residues. Trimming removed 4 bases at V and 8 bases at J, with 18 bases between. From germline, CDR1 is LGHDT and CDR2 YNNKEL (reference sequence). The CDR3 reads CASSLSGTGGDEQFF. The CDR3 DNA reads as TGTGCCAGCAGCCTTTCCGGGACGGGGGGCGATGAGCAGTTCTTC.